The count of the clone carrying this T cell receptor (beta chain) is one. Its target is not known. The libraries were made with immunoSEQ v3.0 at survey level. Researchers set sequencing to target 40,000-50,000 T-cell genomes per sample. The data were produced by immunoSEQ multiplex PCR, yet TCRdb's version contains in-frame clones alone and is incomplete. The profile covers about 48,000 clones, with around four fifths appearing a single time and 2.5% to 3.5% taken by the ten largest. The entry originates in a study of long-term antiretroviral therapy in people with HIV. Study-wide points: HIV repertoires spanned tighter CDR3 length ranges than controls did.

The CDR3 totals 14 residues. Losses at the gene ends were 5 bases for V and 8 bases for J; bases not matched to a gene: 9. The V gene's germline CDR1 is MRHNA and CDR2 SNTAGT. The United States was where all participants with HIV were treated. In each sample, roughly 1-11 million cryopreserved PBMC were present before DNA extraction. The clonotype comes from a woman aged 18-29 years with HIV. Here the sequenced sample was unsorted PBMCs, taken 0.8 years after starting antiretroviral therapy. The chain has TRBV6-4 and TRBJ2-1; 7 positions agree with TRBD2. The chain's CDR3 is CASSLGTTGDEQFF. DNA of the CDR3: TGTGCCAGCAGTCTCGGGACTACGGGCGATGAGCAGTTCTTC.